Sequencing of this T cell receptor beta chain was carried out in a study of post-analysis software for immune sequencing data. Findings of the study overall: Patients with multiple sclerosis recorded significantly lower normalized Chao1 diversity than controls, the study found. Patients had higher frequencies than controls of five or six TRBV segments, including TRBV5-6, TRBV5-1 and TRBV20-1.

Remarks on this clonotype: Antigen: not known.

The ends lost 6 bases at V and 6 bases at J; junction bases unmatched: 8. The CDR3 contains 14 residues. The germline gives CDR1 SQVTM, CDR2 ANQGSEA. Unique molecular identifiers tagged the TCR beta cDNA libraries. TCRdb re-derived calls from the PCR reads in MiXCR, one entry per CDR3 protein. Here the sample spans about 810,000 distinct CDR3 sequences, roughly 50% being singletons. The sample comprised blood. J is TRBJ2-1 and V is TRBV29-1; 10 bases agree with TRBD1. This clonotype was obtained from a girl aged 10 to 17 with multiple sclerosis. In nucleotides, the CDR3 is TGCAGCGTCGACAGGGGGCCGATGTTCAATGAGCAGTTCTTC. Residues: CSVDRGPMFNEQFF.